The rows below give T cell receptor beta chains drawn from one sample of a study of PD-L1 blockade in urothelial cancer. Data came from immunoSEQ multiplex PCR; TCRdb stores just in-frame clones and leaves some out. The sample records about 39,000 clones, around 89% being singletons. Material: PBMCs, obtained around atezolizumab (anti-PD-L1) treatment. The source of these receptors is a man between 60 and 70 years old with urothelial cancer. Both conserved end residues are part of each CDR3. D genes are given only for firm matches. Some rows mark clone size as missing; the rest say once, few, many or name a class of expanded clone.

CASSPTGGEVETQYF	TGTGCTAGCAGCCCGACAGGGGGCGAAGTCGAGACCCAGTACTTC	.	TRBV7-9	TRBJ2-5	TRBD1
CATSRDTTSGAPEYF	TGTGCCACCAGCAGAGATACGACTAGCGGGGCTCCCGAGTACTTC	.	TRBV15	TRBJ2-5	TRBD2
CASSPSGIRDEQYF	TGTGCCAGCAGTCCAAGCGGGATTCGAGACGAGCAGTACTTC	once	TRBV6-1	TRBJ2-7	TRBD2
CASSLAEGEKLFF	TGCGCCAGCAGCTTGGCCGAGGGAGAAAAACTGTTTTTT	.	TRBV5-1	TRBJ1-4	.
CASSPGLVTEQFF	TGTGCCAGCAGTCCGGGACTAGTGACTGAGCAGTTCTTC	once	TRBV6-6	TRBJ2-1	TRBD2
CASSMLSRVKEKLFF	TGTGCCAGCAGTATGTTGTCCAGGGTAAAGGAAAAACTGTTTTTT	once	TRBV6-5	TRBJ1-4	.
CASTKGQSRTDTQYF	TGTGCCAGCACCAAGGGACAATCCCGCACAGATACGCAGTATTTT	.	TRBV7-3	TRBJ2-3	.
CASSPPGGSNQPQHF	TGTGCCAGCTCACCTCCGGGGGGGAGCAATCAGCCCCAGCATTTT	.	TRBV18	TRBJ1-5	.
CASSENTGTEGSYEQYF	TGTGCCAGCAGCGAAAATACCGGGACAGAAGGTTCCTACGAGCAGTACTTC	few	TRBV7-9	TRBJ2-7	TRBD1
CASSESGQIYGYTF	TGTGCCAGCAGTGAGTCGGGACAGATTTATGGCTACACCTTC	.	TRBV28	TRBJ1-2	TRBD1
CASSPIYREQSYGYTF	TGTGCCAGCTCACCAATCTACAGGGAGCAATCCTATGGCTACACCTTC	.	TRBV18	TRBJ1-2	.
CASSLGITGGAETQYF	TGCGCCAGCAGCTTGGGGATAACAGGGGGCGCAGAGACCCAGTACTTC	.	TRBV5-1	TRBJ2-5	TRBD1
CASSPIRNTEAFF	TGCGCCAGCAGCCCTATACGGAACACTGAAGCTTTCTTT	.	TRBV5-1	TRBJ1-1	.
CASTQEGLAGGETQYF	TGTGCCAGCACCCAAGAGGGACTAGCGGGGGGGGAGACCCAGTACTTC	once	TRBV7-2	TRBJ2-5	TRBD2
CASSVVSGSYNEQFF	TGTGCCAGCAGCGTAGTTAGCGGTTCCTACAATGAGCAGTTCTTC	.	TRBV9	TRBJ2-1	.
CASSPGQASTYEQYF	TGTGCCAGCTCCCCGGGACAGGCCTCCACGTACGAGCAGTACTTC	.	TRBV18	TRBJ2-7	TRBD1
CASRDIGNQPQHF	TGTGCCAGCCGGGACATTGGCAATCAGCCCCAGCATTTT	.	TRBV2	TRBJ1-5	.
CASNEAGGANYNEQFF	TGTGCCAGCAATGAGGCCGGGGGGGCCAACTACAATGAGCAGTTCTTC	.	TRBV25-1	TRBJ2-1	TRBD2
CASIGVRGGGKAEAFF	TGTGCCAGCATCGGGGTCCGGGGAGGAGGGAAGGCTGAAGCTTTCTTT	.	TRBV28	TRBJ1-1	.
CASSWDRGPGNTIYF	TGTGCCAGCAGCTGGGACAGGGGGCCCGGAAACACCATATATTTT	.	TRBV11-2	TRBJ1-3	TRBD1
CASSNQPGTGGSGELFF	TGCGCCAGCAGCAACCAACCCGGGACAGGGGGATCCGGGGAGCTGTTTTTT	once	TRBV5-1	TRBJ2-2	TRBD1
CASSQDRQGSGEQYF	TGCGCCAGCAGCCAAGATAGGCAGGGGAGCGGCGAGCAGTACTTC	.	TRBV4-1	TRBJ2-7	.
CASSYRGRSYNEQFF	TGTGCCAGCAGTTACAGGGGAAGGTCCTACAATGAGCAGTTCTTC	.	TRBV2	TRBJ2-1	TRBD1
CAGEGGAVSGNTIYF	TGTGCCGGGGAGGGTGGGGCTGTCTCTGGAAACACCATATATTTT	.	TRBV7-9	TRBJ1-3	.
CASSLTQGAWDGYTF	TGTGCCAGCAGCTTGACACAGGGGGCGTGGGATGGCTACACCTTC	.	TRBV11-3	TRBJ1-2	TRBD1